A single sample is the source of the 8 T cell receptor beta chains below, sequenced in a study of shared clonotypes between healthy human individuals. Data came from immunoSEQ multiplex PCR; TCRdb stores just in-frame clones and leaves some out. This sample yields roughly 2 million clones, of which 95% are seen a single time; 0.13% belongs to the top ten. Sequenced input: naive CD4+ T cells sorted from blood. Subset: CD45RA+ positively selected. The source is a man aged 18-30 years in good health.

The genes are TRBV10-3 and TRBJ1-6; TRBD1 matches 10 bases. The J segment lost 9 bases and the V segment lost 0 bases, leaving 5 bases of the junction unmatched. CDR1 is ENHRY, CDR2 SYGVKD, per germline. This CDR3 has 16 residues. CDR3 sequence reads: CAISESRTGGGSPLHF. The CDR3 region has the DNA TGTGCCATCAGTGAGTCCAGGACAGGGGGAGGTTCACCCCTCCACTTT.

The gene calls are TRBV28 and TRBJ1-2, with D perhaps matching TRBD1 (6 bases). Per germline, CDR1 MDHEN and CDR2 SYDVKM. V shed 3 bases and J shed 8 bases, with 13 bases lying between them. The CDR3 length is 13 residues. CDR3 protein: CASSFLRGGGYTF. The CDR3 DNA is TGTGCCAGCAGTTTCCTAAGGGGGGGAGGCTACACCTTC.

The rearrangement links TRBV30 to TRBJ1-2; D is possibly TRBD1 (5 bases). Germline CDR1 and CDR2: GTSNPN and SVGIG (reference sequence). Trimming removed 3 bases at V and 3 bases at J, with 8 bases between. The CDR3 consists of 12 residues. In DNA, the CDR3 is TGTGCCTGGAGATTCAGGGACTATGGCTACACCTTC. Protein sequence: CAWRFRDYGYTF. The full variable domain, its missing parts supplied by reference TRBV30 and TRBJ1-2, is SQTIHQWPATLVQPVGSPLSLECTVEGTSNPNLYWYRQAAGRGLQLLFYSVGIGQISSEVPQNLSASRPQDRQFILSSKKLLLSDSGFYLCAWRFRDYGYTFGSGTRLTVV.

A remark on this clone: Other nucleotide sequences in the sample specify the same CDR3. The chain combines TRBV9 with TRBJ1-2; D is possibly TRBD1 (5 bases). Germline CDR1 is SGDLS and CDR2 is YYNGEE. The CDR3 runs 13 residues. The V gene lost 0 bases and the J gene lost 2 bases, with 5 bases spanning the gap. The DNA of the CDR3 is TGTGCCAGCAGCGTAGGACAGAACTATGGCTACACCTTC. Amino acid sequence: CASSVGQNYGYTF.

The chain uses TRBV19 and TRBJ1-1; D may be TRBD1 (5 bases). Deletions cut 3 bases from V and 0 bases from J, with 11 bases between. The CDR3 loop spans 15 amino acids. Per germline, CDR1 LNHDA and CDR2 SQIVND (reference sequence). CDR3 sequence reads: CASSIFRGLNTEAFF. The DNA of the CDR3 is TGTGCCAGTAGTATTTTTAGGGGTCTGAACACTGAAGCTTTCTTT.

V and J are TRBV18 and TRBJ2-1, with D hard to call. There are 15 residues in the CDR3. Trimming removed 6 bases from V and 1 base from J, with 13 bases in between. Germline values: CDR1 KGHSH, CDR2 LQKENI. The CDR3 protein is CASSPGRPSYNEQFF. The CDR3 nucleotides read TGTGCCAGCTCCCCCGGGCGGCCGTCCTACAATGAGCAGTTCTTC.

The gene calls are TRBV7-3 and TRBJ2-2; TRBD1 matches at 7 bases. The CDR3 is 15 residues long. CDR1 is SGHTA, CDR2 FQGTGA, per germline. The trim removed 5 bases at V and 0 bases at J, leaving 3 bases unmatched. CDR3 sequence (DNA): TGTGCCAGCAGCCGGGACAGAACGAACACCGGGGAGCTGTTTTTT. Translation gives CASSRDRTNTGELFF.

The V gene is TRBV6-5, the J gene TRBJ2-2, with D maybe TRBD1 (6 bases). There are 15 residues in the CDR3. V lost 2 bases and J 3 bases, leaving 10 bases between the germline ends. Germline assignment: CDR1 MNHEY and CDR2 SVGAGI. In DNA, the CDR3 is TGTGCCAGCAGTTACGGGGGCGCAGACACCGGGGAGCTGTTTTTT. The encoded protein is CASSYGGADTGELFF.